Following are 32 T cell receptor beta chains from one sample sequenced in a study of blood T cell repertoires in COVID-19 (dated by TCRdb to the early 2020s). To prepare the library, the immunoSEQ multiplex PCR assay was applied. Here the immuneACCESS table is served through TCRdb, limited to in-frame sequences with V and J called. Missing clones are a known gap in these copies; in checked studies unresolved V genes cover under half, and the rest lacks a known reason. The sample table records roughly 170,000 clones; approximately 84% of these occur just once. The biggest ten clones account for about 6.4% of the sample. The source material was peripheral blood. Receptors were obtained from a human donor in a cohort sampled during active COVID-19.

This sequence joins TRBV30 and TRBJ1-1; D gene uncertain. Per germline, CDR1 GTSNPN and CDR2 SVGIG (reference sequence). V lost 2 bases and J lost 0, with 10 bases in between. This CDR3 region has 14 residues. The CDR3 DNA reads as TGTGCCTGGAGTAGTGCGGCAATGAACACTGAAGCTTTCTTT. Protein sequence: CAWSSAAMNTEAFF. The whole variable domain, remainder taken from reference TRBV30 and TRBJ1-1, is SQTIHQWPATLVQPVGSPLSLECTVEGTSNPNLYWYRQAAGRGLQLLFYSVGIGQISSEVPQNLSASRPQDRQFILSSKKLLLSDSGFYLCAWSSAAMNTEAFFGQGTRLTVV.

This clone was counted between two and nine times. This chain links TRBV19 with TRBJ2-1; 8 positions agree with TRBD1. The CDR3 length is 16 residues. V was pared by 3 bases and J by 6 bases, with 10 bases of the junction left unmatched. Germline CDR1 is LNHDA and CDR2 is SQIVND (reference sequence). CDR3 protein: CASSILGDRLGNEQFF. Written as DNA, the CDR3 is TGTGCCAGTAGTATTTTGGGGGACAGGCTCGGCAATGAGCAGTTCTTC. Using reference TRBV19 and TRBJ2-1 for the parts outside the CDR3, the full variable domain is DGGITQSPKYLFRKEGQNVTLSCEQNLNHDAMYWYRQDPGQGLRLIYYSQIVNDFQKGDIAEGYSVSREKKESFPLTVTSAQKNPTAFYLCASSILGDRLGNEQFFGPGTRLTVL.

This chain uses TRBV9 with TRBJ1-3; a weak D match, TRBD1 (6 bases). The germline V gene has CDR1 SGDLS and CDR2 YYNGEE. The V gene lost 4 bases and the J gene lost 3 bases, with 17 bases spanning the gap. The CDR3 consists of 16 residues. The CDR3 region has the DNA TGTGCCAGCAGCCTGAGTCCGGGGGGCTTTGGAAACACCATATATTTT. Amino acid sequence: CASSLSPGGFGNTIYF. Full variable domain (outside the CDR3, taken from reference TRBV9 and TRBJ1-3): DSGVTQTPKHLITATGQRVTLRCSPRSGDLSVYWYQQSLDQGLQFLIQYYNGEERAKGNILERFSAQQFPDLHSELNLSSLELGDSALYFCASSLSPGGFGNTIYFGEGSWLTVV.

This sequence joins TRBV7-8 and TRBJ2-7; the match to TRBD2 covers 7 bases. The trim removed 5 bases at V and 2 bases at J, leaving 9 bases unmatched. CDR3 length: 15 amino acids. From germline, CDR1 is SGHVS and CDR2 FQNEAQ. CDR3 residues: CASSPSRTRAYEQYF. In nucleotides, the CDR3 is TGTGCCAGCAGCCCAAGTCGGACTAGGGCCTACGAGCAGTACTTC.

The chain combines TRBV5-4 with TRBJ1-4; 10 bases map to TRBD1. V lost 4 bases to trimming and J lost 7 bases; unmatched junction nucleotides: 7. The CDR3 spans 15 residues. Germline assignment: CDR1 SGHNT and CDR2 YYREEE (reference sequence). Here the CDR3 reads CASSRTGTGVEKLFF. The DNA for the CDR3 is TGTGCCAGCAGCCGAACCGGGACAGGGGTTGAAAAACTGTTTTTT.

V is TRBV14 and J is TRBJ1-1, with unresolved D. The germline CDR1 and CDR2 sequences are SGHDN and FVKESK. Trimming took 0 bases from V and 3 from J, leaving 11 bases between them. This CDR3 contains 15 residues. The CDR3 region is CASSQDYGEHTEAFF. CDR3 in DNA: TGTGCCAGCAGCCAAGATTACGGGGAGCACACTGAAGCTTTCTTT.

The V call is TRBV3-1 (or the pseudogene TRBV3-2), the J call TRBJ1-4; 8 bases match TRBD1. CDR1 and CDR2 from the germline V gene are LGHDT and YNNKEL (reference sequence). The CDR3 sequence is 15 residues long. Germline trimming cut 2 bases from V and 5 bases from J; bases unmatched to any gene: 4. The CDR3 nucleotides are TGTGCCAGCAGCCAAAGGACAGGGAGAAATGAAAAACTGTTTTTT. This encodes CASSQRTGRNEKLFF.

This clone was seen once. The J gene is TRBJ1-2, the V gene TRBV12-1; the table's D call, TRBD1, was not checked against the DNA. TRBV12-1 is a pseudogene. The CDR3 loop spans 12 amino acids. In DNA, the CDR3 is TGTGCCAGCAGCGCCGACAGCTATGGCTACACCTTC. This codes for CASSADSYGYTF.

V and J are TRBV10-1 and TRBJ2-3; the match to TRBD1 covers 10 bases. This CDR3 has 16 amino acids. V was clipped by 2 bases and J by 5 bases; unmatched bases: 7. Germline lookup yields CDR1 WNHNN and CDR2 SYGVQD (reference sequence). The CDR3 loop reads CASSETGTGARDTQYF. In DNA form, the CDR3 reads TGCGCCAGCAGTGAGACCGGGACAGGGGCCAGAGATACGCAGTATTTT.

The chain employs TRBV15 and TRBJ2-2, with 13 positions matching TRBD2. V shed 2 bases, J shed 7 bases, and the junction held 10 bases outside the gene matches. Germline CDR1 reads LNHNV; CDR2 reads YYDKDF (reference sequence). The CDR3 has 18 amino acids. CDR3 protein: CATSRPGTSGVRGGELFF. As DNA, the CDR3 is TGTGCCACCAGCAGACCCGGGACTAGCGGGGTCAGAGGCGGGGAGCTGTTTTTT.

This chain joins TRBV5-6 and TRBJ1-1, with D hard to call. V lost 0 bases and J lost 5, with 14 bases in between. Per germline, CDR1 SGHDT and CDR2 YYEEEE. The CDR3 is 15 residues long. The CDR3 nucleotides read TGTGCCAGCAGCTTGGGAGGGTACCCGGGGACTGAAGCTTTCTTT. The encoded protein is CASSLGGYPGTEAFF.

The chain has TRBV9 and TRBJ2-7, with TRBD2 as a possible D gene (6 bases). This CDR3 contains 14 residues. V was shortened by 4 bases and J by 1 base, with 12 bases between the two germline ends. Germline values: CDR1 SGDLS, CDR2 YYNGEE. CDR3 in DNA: TGTGCCAGCAGCCTAGTCGGGGGTTCCTACGAGCAGTACTTC. This sequence encodes CASSLVGGSYEQYF.

The CDR3 sequence: CATSSRRGAVGYTF. The CDR3 coding sequence is TGTGCCACCAGCAGCCGGCGGGGGGCCGTGGGCTACACCTTC. V usage is TRBV15 and J usage is TRBJ1-2, with a weak D call TRBD1 (6 bases). The CDR3 runs 14 residues. Trimming removed 3 bases at V and 8 bases at J, with 16 bases between. Germline CDR1 is LNHNV and CDR2 is YYDKDF (reference sequence).

This sequence joins TRBV2 and TRBJ1-3; possible D gene TRBD1, 6 bases. The CDR3 is 16 residues long. V was cut by 2 bases and J by 0 bases, with 11 bases left in between. CDR1 is SNHLY and CDR2 is FYNNEI in the germline V gene. The DNA of the CDR3 is TGTGCCAGCAGTGAAAGAGGACAGCACTCTGGAAACACCATATATTTT. This codes for CASSERGQHSGNTIYF.

This chain links TRBV6-6 with TRBJ1-3, with TRBD1 as a possible D gene (6 bases). With 2 bases removed from V and 8 bases from J, the gap between germline ends came to 13 bases. Germline CDR1 reads MNHNY; CDR2 reads SVGAGI (reference sequence). The CDR3 totals 14 residues. The CDR3 reads CASSYVRGADTIYF. As DNA, the CDR3 is TGTGCCAGCAGTTACGTTCGGGGGGCAGACACCATATATTTT.

The rearrangement joins TRBV9 to TRBJ2-7; 8 bases fit TRBD1. The V gene's germline CDR1 is SGDLS and CDR2 YYNGEE. The V gene end was trimmed by 3 bases and the J gene end by 3 bases; junction bases not matched to a gene: 5. This CDR3 is built from 14 residues. The CDR3 coding sequence is TGTGCCAGCAGCGCCCTTGACAGGGGCTACGAGCAGTACTTC. Translating gives CASSALDRGYEQYF.

This chain joins TRBV5-5 and TRBJ2-7; 8 bases align to TRBD1. Per germline, CDR1 SGHKS and CDR2 YYEKEE (reference sequence). The length of the CDR3 is 18 residues. V dropped 4 bases and J dropped 3; count of bases not matched to a gene: 18. The CDR3 DNA reads TGTGCCAGCAGCCAGCTTGGGCTCCCGGGACAGGCCTTCTACGAGCAGTACTTC. Translation gives CASSQLGLPGQAFYEQYF.

V is TRBV4-1 and J is TRBJ1-5, with 7 bases that match TRBD1. The V segment lost 0 bases and the J segment 7 bases; nucleotides outside the gene matches: 6. Germline V lookup: CDR1 MGHRA, CDR2 YSYEKL. This CDR3 spans 15 amino acids. Written as DNA, the CDR3 is TGCGCCAGCAGCCAAGAAGGGGGCGGGGGGCAGCCCCAGCATTTT. Protein product: CASSQEGGGGQPQHF.

This chain joins TRBV19 and TRBJ2-7, with TRBD1 identical over 8 bases. J lost 3 bases, V lost 6 bases, and 10 bases had no gene match. This CDR3 contains 15 residues. Germline V gene sequence: CDR1 LNHDA, CDR2 SQIVND (reference sequence). The CDR3 DNA reads TGTGCCAGTAGAACCGGGACAGGTAGGAGCTACGAGCAGTACTTC. It encodes CASRTGTGRSYEQYF.

The chain has TRBV4-1 and TRBJ1-2, with TRBD1 as a possible D gene (5 bases). This CDR3 region has 15 residues. V shed 0 bases and J shed 8 bases, with 16 bases lying between them. Germline loops: CDR1 MGHRA, CDR2 YSYEKL. CDR3 bases: TGCGCCAGCAGCCAAGAGACAGACAGATCTTGGGGCTACACCTTC. This encodes CASSQETDRSWGYTF.

V and J are TRBV10-3 and TRBJ2-1, with D perhaps matching TRBD2 (7 bases). The CDR3 is 16 residues long. The ends were cut back, 3 bases at V and 2 bases at J, with 14 bases in the middle. Looked up from germline, CDR1 is ENHRY and CDR2 is SYGVKD. The CDR3 sequence is CAISEGRRGPYNEQFF. DNA for the CDR3: TGTGCCATCAGTGAAGGCCGGCGGGGGCCCTACAATGAGCAGTTCTTC.

The chain joins TRBV3-1 (or the pseudogene TRBV3-2) to TRBJ2-1; TRBD2 aligns across 9 bases. V trimming: 1 base; J trimming: 9 bases; junction bases outside the gene matches: 4. Per germline, CDR1 LGHDT and CDR2 YNNKEL (reference sequence). The CDR3 is made up of 14 amino acids. CDR3 in amino acids: CASSQVRGGTEQFF. For the CDR3, the DNA is TGTGCCAGCAGCCAAGTGCGGGGGGGCACTGAGCAGTTCTTC.

Points on this clone: Other DNA sequences in the same sample also yield this CDR3. CDR3 in amino acids: CASSVGGQGKGYTF. The CDR3 nucleotides read TGTGCCAGCAGCGTAGGGGGACAGGGGAAGGGCTACACCTTC. The genes are TRBV9 and TRBJ1-2; 10 bases align to TRBD1. This CDR3 spans 14 amino acids. The germline V gene encodes CDR1 SGDLS and CDR2 YYNGEE. The J segment lost 8 bases and the V segment lost 0 bases, leaving 4 bases of the junction unmatched.

The chain links TRBV7-8 to TRBJ1-1, with D maybe TRBD1 (6 bases). Germline lookup yields CDR1 SGHVS and CDR2 FQNEAQ. With 0 bases removed from V and 5 bases from J, the gap between germline ends came to 10 bases. This CDR3 has 14 amino acids. CDR3 in DNA: TGTGCCAGCAGCTTAGCAGGAAGGGGGACTGAAGCTTTCTTT. Translation: CASSLAGRGTEAFF.

This chain uses TRBV4-2 with TRBJ1-5; 8 nucleotides line up with TRBD1. V gave up 1 base and J gave up 9 bases; unmatched junction bases: 5. The CDR3 spans 14 residues. The germline V gene has CDR1 LGHNA and CDR2 YNFKEQ. CDR3 residues: CASSQGQGPGPQHF. In DNA, the CDR3 is TGTGCCAGCAGCCAAGGACAGGGGCCAGGGCCCCAGCATTTT.

The V call is TRBV10-2, the J call TRBJ2-1; 8 bases align to TRBD2. V lost 2 bases and J lost 7; bases outside the gene matches: 7. The CDR3 runs to 15 residues. CDR1 and CDR2 (germline): WSHSY, SAAADI. The CDR3 nucleotides are TGCGCCAGCAGTGAGGCCCCGGGGGGGTTGAATGAGCAGTTCTTC. It specifies CASSEAPGGLNEQFF.

V gene TRBV2 combines with J gene TRBJ2-7; D gene unclear. The CDR3 is 13 residues long. Per the germline V gene, CDR1 is SNHLY and CDR2 is FYNNEI. V was shortened by 4 bases and J by 0 bases, with 7 bases between the two germline ends. The CDR3 sequence is CASSGAVSYEQYF. The DNA for the CDR3 is TGTGCCAGCAGTGGAGCCGTCTCCTACGAGCAGTACTTC.

The V gene is TRBV28, the J gene TRBJ2-7; TRBD1 matches 10 bases. V was pared by 5 bases and J by 6 bases, with 7 bases of the junction left unmatched. The CDR3 is 14 amino acids. Germline CDR1 and CDR2: MDHEN and SYDVKM. CDR3 sequence: CASSTPGTGAEQYF. The CDR3 region has the DNA TGTGCCAGCAGTACCCCCGGGACAGGGGCCGAGCAGTACTTC.

This chain joins TRBV27 and TRBJ1-2; D call uncertain. Trimming took 1 base from V and 0 from J, leaving 9 bases between them. The CDR3 has 15 residues. Looked up from germline, CDR1 is MNHEY and CDR2 is SMNVEV (reference sequence). The CDR3 here is CASSLFRESNYGYTF. The CDR3 nucleotides read TGTGCCAGCAGTTTATTTCGGGAATCTAACTATGGCTACACCTTC.

The chain combines TRBV5-1 with TRBJ2-5, with D perhaps TRBD2 (7 bases). Germline V gene lookup returns CDR1 SGHRS and CDR2 YFSETQ. This CDR3 has 17 residues. Trimming removed 0 bases at V and 5 bases at J, with 20 bases between. CDR3 sequence reads: CASSLASSGGSQETQYF. In DNA form, the CDR3 reads TGCGCCAGCAGCTTGGCCTCTTCGGGGGGCTCTCAGGAGACCCAGTACTTC.

This chain links TRBV29-1 with TRBJ1-3; D might be TRBD1 (6 bases). The germline V and J ends were trimmed by 1 base and 6 bases, with 13 bases remaining between them. Germline V CDR1 and CDR2: SQVTM, ANQGSEA. The CDR3 totals 14 residues. As DNA, the CDR3 is TGCAGCGTTGAAGTAGGGGGACGAGAAAACACCATATATTTT. Translating gives CSVEVGGRENTIYF.

The rearrangement uses TRBV5-8 and TRBJ2-5; TRBD2 matches 8 bases. After removal of 2 bases from V and 1 base from J, the junction contained 10 bases not matched to a gene. The CDR3 contains 17 residues. Germline values: CDR1 SGHTS, CDR2 YDEGEE. The CDR3 DNA follows: TGTGCCAGCAGCTTCGGGACTAGGCTCGGGAGCCAAGAGACCCAGTACTTC. Amino acid sequence: CASSFGTRLGSQETQYF.